The 7 T cell receptor beta chains listed next were all sequenced from one sample in a study of Ad26.COV2.S vaccination and SARS-CoV-2 variants. Regarding treatment: approximately 18 received Ad26.COV2.S at low or high dose, single or two shots; a few received placebo; per-sample allocation not given. After the first vaccine or placebo injection, samples were drawn on day 63. Repertoires were generated with immunoSEQ multiplex PCR, while TCRdb's copy carries only in-frame clones and drops some. The repertoire holds 380,000 or so clones, with roughly 80% as singletons. The sample was peripheral blood, taken in a trial of Ad26.COV2.S vaccine versus placebo. All receptors derive from a person between 18 and 59 years old who received the Ad26.COV2.S COVID-19 vaccine or a placebo.

The gene calls are TRBV7-9 and TRBJ2-3, with 8 bases aligning to TRBD2. V dropped 2 bases and J dropped 4; count of bases not matched to a gene: 5. Germline CDR1 reads SEHNR; CDR2 reads FQNEAQ (reference sequence). The CDR3 loop spans 15 amino acids. As DNA, the CDR3 is TGTGCCAGCAGCTTAAGTAGCGGGATATCAGATACGCAGTATTTT. It is translated as CASSLSSGISDTQYF.

The genes are TRBV18 and TRBJ2-7; no reliable D call. V lost 2 bases to trimming and J lost 2 bases, with 10 bases between them. The V gene's germline CDR1 is KGHSH and CDR2 LQKENI. CDR3 length equals 14 residues. CDR3 sequence reads: CASSPSPDTYEQYF. The DNA of the CDR3 is TGTGCCAGCTCACCAAGTCCAGATACCTACGAGCAGTACTTC. The full variable domain, in which reference TRBV18 and TRBJ2-7 provide the parts outside the CDR3, is NAGVMQNPRHLVRRRGQEARLRCSPMKGHSHVYWYRQLPEEGLKFMVYLQKENIIDESGMPKERFSAEFPKEGPSILRIQQVVRGDSAAYFCASSPSPDTYEQYFGPGTRLTVT.

This clone occurred once. This sequence joins TRBV18 and TRBJ2-7; possible D gene TRBD2, 5 bases. Trimming stripped 6 bases from V and 2 bases from J, with 23 bases between. The CDR3 has 17 residues. The germline gives CDR1 KGHSH, CDR2 LQKENI. CDR3 sequence: CASSPTKEDPLTYEQYF. The CDR3 bases are TGTGCCAGCTCTCCCACGAAGGAGGATCCACTTACCTACGAGCAGTACTTC.

V and J are TRBV24-1 and TRBJ1-2; 7 bases line up with TRBD1. CDR3 size: 18 residues. Germline V gene sequence: CDR1 KGHDR, CDR2 SFDVKD. Unmatched junction bases numbered 15, after V lost 4 bases and J lost 2 bases. CDR3 DNA sequence: TGTGCCACCAGTGAGACTAACTACCTGATGGGACAGAACTATGGCTACACCTTC. Amino acid sequence: CATSETNYLMGQNYGYTF.

J is TRBJ1-3 and V is TRBV13; D perhaps matches TRBD1 (5 bases). V was pared by 5 bases and J by 0 bases, with 8 bases between. This CDR3 spans 14 amino acids. Germline CDR1 PRHDT, CDR2 FYEKMQ (reference sequence). The CDR3 protein is CASSQTDSGNTIYF. The CDR3, as DNA: TGTGCCAGCAGCCAGACAGACTCTGGAAACACCATATATTTT.

The CDR3 here is CASRGRQGLYNEQFF. CDR3 DNA: TGTGCCAGCAGAGGACGACAGGGATTATACAATGAGCAGTTCTTC. The chain has TRBV2 and TRBJ2-1, with 7 bases identical to TRBD1. Unmatched junction bases numbered 9, after V lost 6 bases and J lost 4 bases. The V gene's germline CDR1 is SNHLY and CDR2 FYNNEI. The length of the CDR3 is 15 residues.

The chain combines TRBV6-4 with TRBJ1-1; unclear D gene. Germline V gives CDR1 MRHNA, CDR2 SNTAGT. V lost 0 bases, J lost 1 base, and 6 bases lay in between. CDR3 length: 14 residues. Here the CDR3 DNA reads TGTGCCAGCAGTGACTCTCCGGGGAACACTGAAGCTTTCTTT. This translates into CASSDSPGNTEAFF.